This T cell receptor (beta chain) was identified during a study of tumor-infiltrating lymphocytes in oesophageal squamous cell carcinoma. This clonotype ranks as medium-sized. MiXCR, run by TCRdb on the PCR reads, gives a single entry per CDR3 protein. The table shows around 16,000 distinct CDR3 sequences, with 40% to 55% occurring only once. Sequenced sample: blood. This TCR derives from a female donor with esophageal squamous cell carcinoma.

This chain's CDR3 is CASSARQGGSTDTQYF. In nucleotides, the CDR3 is TGTGCCAGCAGCGCTCGACAGGGTGGGAGCACAGATACGCAGTATTTT. The genes are TRBV7-2 and TRBJ2-3; 7 positions agree with TRBD1. This CDR3 is built from 16 residues. V shed 5 bases and J 0 bases; nucleotides not matched to a gene: 8. Germline CDR1 and CDR2: SGHTA and FQGNSA.